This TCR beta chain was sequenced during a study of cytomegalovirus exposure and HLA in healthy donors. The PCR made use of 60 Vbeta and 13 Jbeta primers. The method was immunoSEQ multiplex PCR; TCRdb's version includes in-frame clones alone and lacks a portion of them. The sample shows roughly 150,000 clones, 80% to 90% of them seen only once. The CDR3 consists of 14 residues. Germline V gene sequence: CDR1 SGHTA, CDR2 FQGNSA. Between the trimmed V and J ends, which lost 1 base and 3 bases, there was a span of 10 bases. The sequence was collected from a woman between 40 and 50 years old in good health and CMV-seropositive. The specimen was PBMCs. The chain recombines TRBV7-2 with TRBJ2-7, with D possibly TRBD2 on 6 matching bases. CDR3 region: CASSLGGTGYEQYF. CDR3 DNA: TGTGCCAGCAGCTTAGGCGGGACCGGCTACGAGCAGTACTTC. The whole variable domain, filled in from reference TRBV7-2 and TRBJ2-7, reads GAGVSQSPSNKVTEKGKDVELRCDPISGHTALYWYRQSLGQGLEFLIYFQGNSAPDKSGLPSDRFSAERTGGSVSTLTIQRTQQEDSAVYLCASSLGGTGYEQYFGPGTRLTVT.